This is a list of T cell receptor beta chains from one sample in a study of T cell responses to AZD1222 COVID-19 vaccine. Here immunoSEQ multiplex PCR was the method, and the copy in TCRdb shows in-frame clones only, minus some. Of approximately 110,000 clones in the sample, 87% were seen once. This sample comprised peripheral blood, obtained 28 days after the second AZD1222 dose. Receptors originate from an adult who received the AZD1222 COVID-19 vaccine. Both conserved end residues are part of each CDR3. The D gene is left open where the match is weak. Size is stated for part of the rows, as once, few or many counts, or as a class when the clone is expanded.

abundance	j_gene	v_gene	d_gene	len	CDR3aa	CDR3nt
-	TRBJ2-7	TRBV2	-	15	CASRWGTDRFYEQYF	TGTGCCAGCAGGTGGGGGACGGATAGGTTTTACGAGCAGTACTTC
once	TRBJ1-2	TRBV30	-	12	CASGTSNYGYTF	TGTGCCTCCGGGACATCAAACTATGGCTACACCTTC
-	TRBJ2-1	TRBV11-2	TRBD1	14	CASSSSGQNNEQFF	TGTGCCAGCAGCTCCTCGGGACAGAACAATGAGCAGTTCTTC
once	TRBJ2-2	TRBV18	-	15	CASSLTGANTGELFF	TGTGCCAGCTCACTTACCGGTGCGAACACCGGGGAGCTGTTTTTT
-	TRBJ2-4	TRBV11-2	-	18	CASSLGEGKGVFKNIQYF	TGTGCCAGCAGCTTAGGCGAAGGGAAAGGGGTGTTCAAAAACATTCAGTACTTC
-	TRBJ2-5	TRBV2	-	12	CASSRDQETQYF	TGTGCCAGCAGTCGGGACCAAGAGACCCAGTACTTC
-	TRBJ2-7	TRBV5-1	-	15	CASSLEGNSRHEQYF	TGCGCCAGCAGCTTGGAGGGGAACTCCCGCCACGAGCAGTACTTC
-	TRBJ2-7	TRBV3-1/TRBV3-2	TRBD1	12	CASGTGVYEQYF	TGTGCCAGCGGGACAGGGGTCTACGAGCAGTACTTC
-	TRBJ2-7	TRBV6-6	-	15	CASSHDRMVLHEQYF	TGTGCCAGCAGTCATGACAGGATGGTCCTCCACGAGCAGTACTTC
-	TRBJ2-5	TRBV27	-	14	CASSWDGRGETQYF	TGTGCCAGCAGTTGGGACGGGCGGGGAGAGACCCAGTACTTC
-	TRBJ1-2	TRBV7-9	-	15	CASSSGDDSNYGYTF	TGTGCCAGCAGTTCGGGGGACGACTCGAACTATGGCTACACCTTC
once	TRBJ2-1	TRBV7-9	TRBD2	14	CASSLGLSLDEQFF	TGTGCCAGCAGCTTGGGACTATCCCTCGATGAGCAGTTCTTC
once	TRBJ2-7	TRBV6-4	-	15	CASGIGVNTWYEQYF	TGTGCCAGCGGAATAGGGGTAAACACTTGGTACGAGCAGTACTTC
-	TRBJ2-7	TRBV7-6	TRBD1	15	CASSLGSGGMYEQYF	TGTGCCAGCAGCTTAGGGTCAGGGGGTATGTACGAGCAGTACTTC
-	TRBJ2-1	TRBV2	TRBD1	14	CASSEGQGVDEQFF	TGTGCCAGCAGTGAGGGACAGGGGGTCGATGAGCAGTTCTTC
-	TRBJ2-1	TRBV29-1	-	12	CSVEIQYNEQFF	TGCAGCGTTGAGATTCAATACAATGAGCAGTTCTTC
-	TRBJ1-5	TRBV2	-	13	CASSERSNQPQHF	TGTGCCAGCAGTGAAAGGAGCAATCAGCCCCAGCATTTT
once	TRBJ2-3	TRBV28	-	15	CASSVSGGITDTQYF	TGTGCCAGCAGTGTGTCTGGCGGGATTACAGATACGCAGTATTTT
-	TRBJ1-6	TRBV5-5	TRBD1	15	CASSLAQGVYSPLHF	TGTGCCAGCAGCTTGGCGCAGGGGGTTTATTCACCCCTCCACTTT
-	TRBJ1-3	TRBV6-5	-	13	CASSYSTGNTIYF	TGTGCCAGCAGTTACTCGACTGGAAACACCATATATTTT
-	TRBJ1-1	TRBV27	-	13	CASSLGPDTEAFF	TGTGCCAGCAGTTTGGGGCCAGACACTGAAGCTTTCTTT
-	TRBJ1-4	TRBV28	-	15	CASSGGGQGNEKLFF	TGTGCCAGCAGTGGAGGGGGGCAGGGAAATGAAAAACTGTTTTTT
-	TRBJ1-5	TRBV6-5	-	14	CASTRQGPNQPQHF	TGTGCCAGCACGCGGCAGGGCCCGAATCAGCCCCAGCATTTT
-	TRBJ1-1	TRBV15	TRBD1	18	CATSRDPGQGPMNTEAFF	TGTGCCACCAGCAGAGATCCCGGACAGGGGCCCATGAACACTGAAGCTTTCTTT
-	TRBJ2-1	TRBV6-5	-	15	CASSLVGDLYNEQFF	TGTGCCAGCAGTCTTGTTGGTGACCTTTACAATGAGCAGTTCTTC
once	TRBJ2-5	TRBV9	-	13	CASSVGPQETQYF	TGTGCCAGCAGCGTCGGACCGCAAGAGACCCAGTACTTC
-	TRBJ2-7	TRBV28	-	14	CASSFPGALGEQYF	TGTGCCAGCAGTTTCCCAGGGGCTTTGGGCGAGCAGTACTTC
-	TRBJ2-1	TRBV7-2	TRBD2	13	CASEGGSRNEQFF	TGTGCCAGCGAGGGCGGGAGTCGGAATGAGCAGTTCTTC
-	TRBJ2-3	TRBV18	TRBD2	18	CASSRPLLADYSTDTQYF	TGTGCCAGCTCACGTCCTCTACTAGCGGACTATAGCACAGATACGCAGTATTTT
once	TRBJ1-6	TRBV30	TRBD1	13	CAWSEGQGRSENF	TGTGCCTGGAGTGAAGGACAGGGGAGGTCAGAAAACTTT
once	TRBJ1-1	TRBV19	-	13	CASSITLNTEAFF	TGTGCCAGTAGTATTACGTTAAACACTGAAGCTTTCTTT
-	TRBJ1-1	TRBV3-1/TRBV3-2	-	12	CASSQIVSEAFF	TGTGCCAGCAGCCAAATTGTCAGTGAAGCTTTCTTT
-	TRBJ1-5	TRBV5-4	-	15	CASSLYGGSNQPQHF	TGTGCCAGCAGCTTGTACGGGGGGAGCAATCAGCCCCAGCATTTT
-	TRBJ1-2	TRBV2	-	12	CASSDREYGYTF	TGTGCCAGCAGTGACAGGGAGTATGGCTACACCTTC
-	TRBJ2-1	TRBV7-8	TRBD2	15	CASSPTSGTLNEQFF	TGTGCCAGCAGTCCAACTAGCGGGACTTTGAATGAGCAGTTCTTC
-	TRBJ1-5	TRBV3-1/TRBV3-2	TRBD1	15	CASSHDRGLGQPQHF	TGTGCCAGCAGCCACGACAGGGGGCTCGGTCAGCCCCAGCATTTT
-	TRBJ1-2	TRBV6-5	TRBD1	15	CASSRGGATNYGYTF	TGTGCCAGCAGCAGGGGGGGGGCCACAAACTATGGCTACACCTTC
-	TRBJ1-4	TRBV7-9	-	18	CASSLASQGRWFDEKLFF	TGTGCCAGCAGCTTAGCGTCGCAGGGACGATGGTTCGATGAAAAACTGTTTTTT
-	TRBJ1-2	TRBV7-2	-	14	CASSLMTANYGYTF	TGTGCCAGCAGCTTAATGACAGCTAACTATGGCTACACCTTC
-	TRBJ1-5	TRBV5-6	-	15	CASSLGAVLNQPQHF	TGTGCCAGCAGCTTGGGGGCGGTACTCAATCAGCCCCAGCATTTT
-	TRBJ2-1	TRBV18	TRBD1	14	CASSTGELHNEQFF	TGTGCCAGCTCTACAGGGGAATTGCACAATGAGCAGTTCTTC
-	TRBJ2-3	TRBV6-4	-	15	CASSDGTGSTDTQYF	TGTGCCAGCAGTGACGGTACGGGTAGCACAGATACGCAGTATTTT
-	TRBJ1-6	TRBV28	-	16	CASKTDLDSYNSPLHF	TGTGCCAGCAAGACGGACCTTGACTCCTATAATTCACCCCTCCACTTT
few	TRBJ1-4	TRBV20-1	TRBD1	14	CSASSTGTNEKLFF	TGCAGTGCTAGTTCGACAGGGACCAATGAAAAACTGTTTTTT
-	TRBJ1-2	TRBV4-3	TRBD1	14	CASSQEQGIYGYTF	TGCGCCAGCAGCCAAGAACAGGGGATTTATGGCTACACCTTC
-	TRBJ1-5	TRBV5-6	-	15	CASSLVGQNHQPQHF	TGTGCCAGCAGCTTGGTAGGACAGAATCATCAGCCCCAGCATTTT
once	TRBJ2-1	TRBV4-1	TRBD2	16	CASSREGLAGYNEQFF	TGCGCCAGCAGCCGGGAGGGACTAGCGGGGTACAATGAGCAGTTCTTC
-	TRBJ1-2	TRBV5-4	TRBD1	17	CASSRKLQGGATYGYTF	TGTGCCAGCAGCCGTAAATTGCAGGGGGGAGCTACCTATGGCTACACCTTC
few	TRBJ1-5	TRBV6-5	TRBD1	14	CASSRYRGNQPQHF	TGTGCCAGCAGCAGGTACAGGGGAAATCAGCCCCAGCATTTT
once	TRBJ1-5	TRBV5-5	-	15	CADTESGYSNQPQHF	TGTGCCGATACTGAGTCAGGGTATAGCAATCAGCCCCAGCATTTT
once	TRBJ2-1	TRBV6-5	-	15	CASTTQVKGYNEQFF	TGTGCCAGCACCACACAGGTTAAGGGGTACAATGAGCAGTTCTTC